Below, one TCR beta chain is given with its context. This record belongs to a study of T cell changes during pregnancy in multiple sclerosis. This CDR3 region has 15 residues. Trimming at V came to 4 bases and at J to 5 bases, leaving 6 bases not matched to a gene. Germline V gene data show CDR1 as SGHNT and CDR2 as YYREEE (reference sequence). Assay: immunoSEQ multiplex PCR; the TCRdb copy retains only in-frame clones and omits some. The data hold 25,000 to 35,000 clones, with roughly nine tenths observed a single time. The sample was CD8+ T cells from peripheral blood mononuclear cells, taken in the second trimester of pregnancy. The receptor was isolated from a female donor with multiple sclerosis, enrolled in a pregnancy study. The chain is built from TRBV5-4 and TRBJ2-2; TRBD1 matches 9 bases. CDR3 sequence: CASSMGQGSTGELFF. As DNA, the CDR3 is TGTGCCAGCAGCATGGGACAGGGCTCTACCGGGGAGCTGTTTTTT.